This TCR beta chain was recovered during a study of blood T cell repertoires in COVID-19. Sequenced by immunoSEQ multiplex PCR; TCRdb stores in-frame clones only, minus some. The data contain 180,000 or so clones, approximately 83% of them singletons. Residents of about two dozen US areas, aged roughly 18 to 89 years, made up the participants. Recovered participants had two consecutive negative NP/OP PCR tests, healthcare professional clearance, or symptom resolution. The CDR3 consists of 12 residues. CDR1 is MDHEN and CDR2 is SYDVKM in the germline V gene. Trimming left V 5 bases short and J 5 bases short, with 9 bases between.

The chain uses TRBV28 and TRBJ1-1; D is possibly TRBD1 (5 bases). Sequenced: PBMCs or T cells enriched from blood (not recorded which). The clonotype originates from a man aged 35-49 years who had recovered from COVID-19. DNA of the CDR3: TGTGCCAGCAGTCTGGGACTAACTGAAGCTTTCTTT. Its protein product is CASSLGLTEAFF.